The clone carrying this TCR beta chain was detected only a few times. Trimming took 3 bases from V and 0 from J; bases not matched to a gene: 5. The germline gives CDR1 SEHNR, CDR2 FQNEAQ (reference sequence). The CDR3 extends over 17 amino acids. The data belong to a study of HIV-infected patients and healthy controls. Each CDR3 protein gets one entry after TCRdb re-called the 5' RACE reads with MiXCR. The table shows 18,000 or so distinct CDR3 sequences, with approximately 18% occurring only once. This chain connects TRBV7-9 to TRBJ2-3; 11 positions match TRBD2. This receptor was obtained from a human donor in good health. Sequencing was done on a sample of CD8+ T cells from blood. The CDR3 is CASSFGGLAESTDTQYF. CDR3 bases: TGTGCCAGCAGCTTTGGGGGACTAGCGGAGAGCACAGATACGCAGTATTTT.